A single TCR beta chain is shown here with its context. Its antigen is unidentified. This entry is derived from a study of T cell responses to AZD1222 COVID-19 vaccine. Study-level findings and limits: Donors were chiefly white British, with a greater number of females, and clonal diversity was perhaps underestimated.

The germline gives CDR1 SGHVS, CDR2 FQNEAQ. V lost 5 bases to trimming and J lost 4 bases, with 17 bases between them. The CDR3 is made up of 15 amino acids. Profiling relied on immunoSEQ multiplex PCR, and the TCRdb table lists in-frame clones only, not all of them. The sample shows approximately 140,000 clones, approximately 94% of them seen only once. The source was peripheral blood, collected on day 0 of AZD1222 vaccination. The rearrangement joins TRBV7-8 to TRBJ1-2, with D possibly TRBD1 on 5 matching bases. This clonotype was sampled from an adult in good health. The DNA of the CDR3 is TGTGCCAGCAGCCTGCAAGACAGCCCGGGCTATGGCTACACCTTC. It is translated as CASSLQDSPGYGYTF.